This passage covers 5 T cell receptor beta chains from one sample sequenced in a study of tumor-infiltrating lymphocytes in primary liver carcinoma. Blood RNA originated from unsorted whole blood, with germline DNA additionally extracted. cDNA specific to TCR beta was made from 450 to 500 ng of total RNA, with a constant-region primer employed for priming. Employing slightly modified ARM-PCR, three nested multiplex PCR rounds were run, and these gave rise to the TCR beta libraries. Use of TRBV1-TRBV30 forward primers with a C-beta reverse primer characterized the first two PCR rounds, which lasted about 11 cycles each. TCRdb called the multiplex PCR reads again in MiXCR, with one record for every CDR3 protein. The table has approximately 330,000 distinct CDR3 sequences, 65% seen once. Sequences were obtained from peripheral blood. Receptor source: a man between 35 and 55 years old with primary liver carcinoma and hepatitis B virus infection.

The chain carries TRBV5-1 and TRBJ2-1; 9 nucleotides agree with TRBD1. V was pared by 6 bases and J by 15 bases, with 7 bases of the junction left unmatched. The CDR3 totals 11 residues. Per the germline V gene, CDR1 is SGHRS and CDR2 is YFSETQ. CDR3 in DNA: TGCGCCAGCAACCTACAGGGGGCTCTGTTCTTC. Its translation: CASNLQGALFF.

The V gene is TRBV5-4, the J gene TRBJ2-2; perhaps D is TRBD1 or TRBD2 (6 bases each). The CDR3 runs to 17 residues. Trimming took 6 bases from V and 7 from J, leaving 25 bases between them. CDR1 and CDR2 from the germline V gene are SGHNT and YYREEE (reference sequence). CDR3 sequence (DNA): TGTGCCAGCAAGCCTGGGGGGCTAGCGAGAGGATTCGGGGAGCTGTTTTTT. Translated: CASKPGGLARGFGELFF.

This clonotype was seen a few times. Just one base apart from a much larger clone, this may be a read error. V and J are TRBV6-2 or TRBV6-3 and TRBJ2-1; 8 bases line up with TRBD2. The CDR3 length is 15 residues. The germline V gene encodes CDR1 MNHEY and CDR2 SVGEGT. V dropped 0 bases and J dropped 5; count of bases not matched to a gene: 3. The CDR3 nucleotides are TGTGCCAGCAGTTACTCCCTTAGCGGGAACAATGAGCAGTTCTTC. Amino acids: CASSYSLSGNNEQFF.

In this sample, this clonotype turned up a few times. The V and J genes are TRBV12-5 and TRBJ2-2; 10 bases fit TRBD2. V lost 8 bases and J lost 6; bases outside the gene matches: 6. The CDR3 has 14 residues. The germline V gene has CDR1 LGHNT and CDR2 FRNRAP. CDR3: CASSLAGVSGELFF. In DNA, the CDR3 is TGTGCTAGTTCCCTAGCGGGAGTTTCCGGGGAGCTGTTTTTT. The whole variable domain, filled in from reference TRBV12-5 and TRBJ2-2, reads DARVTQTPRHKVTEMGQEVTMRCQPILGHNTVFWYRQTMMQGLELLAYFRNRAPLDDSGMPKDRFSAEMPDATLATLKIQPSEPRDSAVYFCASSLAGVSGELFFGEGSRLTVL.

Concerning this clonotype itself: This CDR3 is missing its conserved last phenylalanine or tryptophan, likely due to a read error. The DNA is left out, because the CDR3 cannot be placed on it with certainty; the CDR3 is given as TCRdb lists it. The J gene is TRBJ2-1, the V gene TRBV6-2 or TRBV6-3; TRBD2, as called in the table, went unchecked against the DNA. The CDR3 spans 14 residues, counting both ends. CDR1 and CDR2 from the germline V gene are MNHEY and SVGEGT. CDR3 residues: CASSYQRERPLQFL.